The rows below give T cell receptor beta chains drawn from one sample of a study of blood T cell repertoires in COVID-19. Profiled with immunoSEQ multiplex PCR; TCRdb holds only in-frame clones, not every one. The sample yields over 70,000 clones, around 80% seen once. The specimen sequenced was peripheral blood. These receptor sequences come from a man between 65 and 85 years old with acute or convalescent COVID-19. Each CDR3 is given with its conserved first and last residue. The order of the fields is clone size, V gene, D gene, J gene, CDR3 protein, CDR3 DNA. A D gene is named only where the DNA matches it firmly. Expanded clones are given a class, and other clones once, few, many or no size at all.

clone_size: few; v_call: TRBV2; d_call: .; j_call: TRBJ1-1; cdr3_aa: CASKAGLNTEAFF; cdr3_nt: TGTGCCAGCAAGGCAGGGCTGAACACTGAAGCTTTCTTT
clone_size: .; v_call: TRBV12-5; d_call: TRBD2; j_call: TRBJ2-5; cdr3_aa: CASGPGAEREGLETQYF; cdr3_nt: TGTGCTAGTGGTCCCGGGGCCGAGCGGGAGGGCCTCGAGACCCAGTACTTC
clone_size: .; v_call: TRBV9; d_call: .; j_call: TRBJ2-7; cdr3_aa: CASSPGPSLYF; cdr3_nt: TGTGCCAGCAGCCCAGGGCCCTCTCTGTACTTC
clone_size: .; v_call: TRBV5-5; d_call: .; j_call: TRBJ1-6; cdr3_aa: CASSLEGVPYNSPLHF; cdr3_nt: TGTGCCAGCAGCTTGGAGGGGGTCCCCTATAATTCACCCCTCCACTTT
clone_size: .; v_call: TRBV18; d_call: .; j_call: TRBJ2-7; cdr3_aa: CASSPGEDEQYF; cdr3_nt: TGTGCCAGCTCCCCCGGGGAAGACGAGCAGTACTTC
clone_size: .; v_call: TRBV10-2; d_call: TRBD2; j_call: TRBJ2-1; cdr3_aa: CASTASGMDYNEQFF; cdr3_nt: TGCGCCAGCACGGCTAGCGGGATGGATTACAATGAGCAGTTCTTC
clone_size: few; v_call: TRBV5-4; d_call: TRBD2; j_call: TRBJ2-5; cdr3_aa: CASSPGLAKQETQYF; cdr3_nt: TGTGCCAGCAGCCCAGGACTAGCGAAGCAAGAGACCCAGTACTTC
clone_size: .; v_call: TRBV19; d_call: .; j_call: TRBJ1-4; cdr3_aa: CASSAQESTNEKLFF; cdr3_nt: TGTGCCAGTAGTGCCCAGGAATCAACTAATGAAAAACTGTTTTTT
clone_size: .; v_call: TRBV18; d_call: TRBD1; j_call: TRBJ1-1; cdr3_aa: CASSKTGGHTEAFF; cdr3_nt: TGTGCCAGCTCAAAAACAGGGGGGCACACTGAAGCTTTCTTT
clone_size: .; v_call: TRBV27; d_call: TRBD1; j_call: TRBJ2-5; cdr3_aa: CASSPGTGAWETQYF; cdr3_nt: TGTGCCAGCAGTCCAGGGACAGGGGCTTGGGAGACCCAGTACTTC
clone_size: .; v_call: TRBV2; d_call: TRBD1; j_call: TRBJ2-4; cdr3_aa: CASSELGRQGVGLTKNIQYF; cdr3_nt: TGTGCCAGCAGTGAATTAGGTCGACAGGGAGTAGGGTTGACCAAAAACATTCAGTACTTC
clone_size: few; v_call: TRBV7-2; d_call: .; j_call: TRBJ2-1; cdr3_aa: CASSSSDTISYNEQFF; cdr3_nt: TGTGCCAGCAGCTCCTCTGACACAATCTCCTACAATGAGCAGTTCTTC
clone_size: .; v_call: TRBV10-2; d_call: .; j_call: TRBJ1-2; cdr3_aa: CASSESRRHTSNYGYTF; cdr3_nt: TGCGCCAGCAGTGAGTCGAGGCGTCACACCTCGAACTATGGCTACACCTTC
clone_size: .; v_call: TRBV7-9; d_call: .; j_call: TRBJ2-3; cdr3_aa: CASSFSRDWDTQYF; cdr3_nt: TGTGCCAGCAGCTTCTCCAGGGATTGGGATACGCAGTATTTT
clone_size: .; v_call: TRBV9; d_call: .; j_call: TRBJ2-2; cdr3_aa: CASSFQGSNTGELFF; cdr3_nt: TGTGCCAGCAGCTTCCAGGGGAGTAACACCGGGGAGCTGTTTTTT
clone_size: few; v_call: TRBV28; d_call: TRBD1; j_call: TRBJ1-1; cdr3_aa: CASRDRVETEAFF; cdr3_nt: TGTGCCAGCCGTGACAGGGTGGAGACTGAAGCTTTCTTT
clone_size: .; v_call: TRBV28; d_call: TRBD1; j_call: TRBJ1-1; cdr3_aa: CASSPWTGEAFF; cdr3_nt: TGTGCCAGCAGTCCCTGGACAGGTGAAGCTTTCTTT
clone_size: once; v_call: TRBV7-2; d_call: TRBD1; j_call: TRBJ2-1; cdr3_aa: CASSFRQGAYNEQFF; cdr3_nt: TGTGCCAGCAGCTTTCGACAGGGGGCTTACAATGAGCAGTTCTTC
clone_size: .; v_call: TRBV2; d_call: .; j_call: TRBJ1-1; cdr3_aa: CASSERRLNTEAFF; cdr3_nt: TGTGCCAGCAGTGAGAGGCGGCTAAACACTGAAGCTTTCTTT
clone_size: .; v_call: TRBV5-1; d_call: .; j_call: TRBJ2-2; cdr3_aa: CASSLDPGRGGELFF; cdr3_nt: TGCGCCAGCAGCTTAGACCCAGGCCGAGGGGGGGAGCTGTTTTTT
clone_size: .; v_call: TRBV2; d_call: .; j_call: TRBJ2-2; cdr3_aa: CASRPGTRATGELFF; cdr3_nt: TGTGCCAGCAGACCCGGGACAAGAGCCACCGGGGAGCTGTTTTTT
clone_size: .; v_call: TRBV2; d_call: TRBD1; j_call: TRBJ1-5; cdr3_aa: CASSNQGVGNQPQHF; cdr3_nt: TGTGCCAGCAGTAATCAGGGGGTCGGCAATCAGCCCCAGCATTTT
clone_size: .; v_call: TRBV5-4; d_call: TRBD1; j_call: TRBJ1-4; cdr3_aa: CASSQGQGRNEKLFF; cdr3_nt: TGTGCCAGCAGCCAAGGACAGGGGCGAAATGAAAAACTGTTTTTT
clone_size: few; v_call: TRBV24-1; d_call: TRBD1; j_call: TRBJ1-1; cdr3_aa: CATSDPDRGEAFF; cdr3_nt: TGTGCCACCAGTGATCCTGACAGGGGGGAAGCTTTCTTT
clone_size: once; v_call: TRBV29-1; d_call: .; j_call: TRBJ1-2; cdr3_aa: CSVGGVEGALGYGYTF; cdr3_nt: TGCAGCGTTGGGGGCGTGGAAGGGGCGCTTGGCTATGGCTACACCTTC
clone_size: few; v_call: TRBV5-5; d_call: TRBD1; j_call: TRBJ1-4; cdr3_aa: CASSPTGDGEKLFF; cdr3_nt: TGTGCCAGCAGCCCGACAGGGGACGGTGAAAAACTGTTTTTT
clone_size: few; v_call: TRBV9; d_call: .; j_call: TRBJ1-5; cdr3_aa: CASSVEENQPQHF; cdr3_nt: TGTGCCAGCAGCGTTGAGGAGAATCAGCCCCAGCATTTT
clone_size: .; v_call: TRBV28; d_call: .; j_call: TRBJ1-2; cdr3_aa: CASSFGQISGYTF; cdr3_nt: TGTGCCAGCAGTTTTGGACAGATTTCAGGCTACACCTTC
clone_size: .; v_call: TRBV5-1; d_call: .; j_call: TRBJ2-1; cdr3_aa: CASSLRTRTENSYNEQFF; cdr3_nt: TGCGCCAGCAGCTTGAGGACTCGAACCGAAAACTCCTACAATGAGCAGTTCTTC
clone_size: .; v_call: TRBV7-3; d_call: TRBD1; j_call: TRBJ2-1; cdr3_aa: CASSLDTGGTFYNEQFF; cdr3_nt: TGTGCCAGCAGCTTAGATACAGGGGGAACATTCTACAATGAGCAGTTCTTC
clone_size: few; v_call: TRBV28; d_call: .; j_call: TRBJ1-3; cdr3_aa: CASRDFSSSGNTIYF; cdr3_nt: TGTGCCAGCCGGGACTTCTCGAGCTCTGGAAACACCATATATTTT
clone_size: .; v_call: TRBV5-1; d_call: .; j_call: TRBJ1-6; cdr3_aa: CASSSVAGGSYNSPLHF; cdr3_nt: TGCGCCAGCAGCTCGGTTGCGGGGGGCTCCTATAATTCACCCCTCCACTTT
clone_size: once; v_call: TRBV5-1; d_call: .; j_call: TRBJ1-3; cdr3_aa: CASSLTGSGNTIYF; cdr3_nt: TGCGCCAGCAGCTTGACGGGCTCTGGAAACACCATATATTTT
clone_size: .; v_call: TRBV6-5; d_call: .; j_call: TRBJ1-5; cdr3_aa: CASSSTNYQPQHF; cdr3_nt: TGTGCCAGCAGTTCGACAAACTATCAGCCCCAGCATTTT
clone_size: .; v_call: TRBV3-1/TRBV3-2; d_call: .; j_call: TRBJ1-3; cdr3_aa: CASSQDKSSGNTIYF; cdr3_nt: TGTGCCAGCAGCCAAGATAAGAGCTCTGGAAACACCATATATTTT
clone_size: .; v_call: TRBV7-8; d_call: TRBD1; j_call: TRBJ1-2; cdr3_aa: CASSIGQGAPYGYTF; cdr3_nt: TGTGCCAGCAGCATCGGACAGGGGGCCCCGTATGGCTACACCTTC
clone_size: .; v_call: TRBV30; d_call: .; j_call: TRBJ1-5; cdr3_aa: CAWSFSRDRPQHF; cdr3_nt: TGTGCCTGGAGTTTTAGCCGCGATCGGCCCCAGCATTTT
clone_size: .; v_call: TRBV29-1; d_call: TRBD1; j_call: TRBJ1-1; cdr3_aa: CSVLLNRGNTEAFF; cdr3_nt: TGCAGCGTTCTCCTAAACAGGGGAAACACTGAAGCTTTCTTT
clone_size: .; v_call: TRBV3-1/TRBV3-2; d_call: .; j_call: TRBJ1-3; cdr3_aa: CASSPKAPGRRRNTIYF; cdr3_nt: TGTGCCAGCAGCCCGAAGGCACCGGGAAGACGGAGAAACACCATATATTTT
clone_size: .; v_call: TRBV3-1/TRBV3-2; d_call: TRBD2; j_call: TRBJ2-5; cdr3_aa: CASSQDPGGQETQYF; cdr3_nt: TGTGCCAGCAGCCAAGATCCGGGGGGACAAGAGACCCAGTACTTC
clone_size: .; v_call: TRBV25-1; d_call: .; j_call: TRBJ1-6; cdr3_aa: CASSESTRNNSPLHF; cdr3_nt: TGTGCCAGCAGTGAATCTACCAGGAATAATTCACCCCTCCACTTT
clone_size: .; v_call: TRBV7-3; d_call: TRBD1; j_call: TRBJ1-1; cdr3_aa: CASSLGQGSTEAFF; cdr3_nt: TGTGCCAGCAGCCTCGGACAGGGGTCAACTGAAGCTTTCTTT